These 23 T cell receptor beta chains share one sample of origin, sequenced in a study of T cell repertoires in cytomegalovirus infection. TCRdb itself ran the reads through MiXCR, one entry per CDR3 protein. The sample holds 200,000 or so distinct CDR3 sequences, approximately 19% seen once. The sample was PBMCs. Every receptor here comes from a human donor in good health (CMV status not recorded). Some clones in this sample may be carry-over from other donors' samples.

As DNA, the CDR3 is TGTGCCAGTAGGCGACTCACGTCTGGCACAGATACGCAGTATTTT. Its protein is CASRRLTSGTDTQYF. The chain recombines TRBV19 with TRBJ2-3, with D uncertain. Germline lookup yields CDR1 LNHDA and CDR2 SQIVND (reference sequence). V was cut by 6 bases and J by 1 base, with 14 bases left in between. The CDR3 extends over 15 amino acids.

This clonotype was seen a few times. The chain joins TRBV18 to TRBJ1-4; tentatively, D is TRBD1 (5 bases). Germline lookup yields CDR1 KGHSH and CDR2 LQKENI. The CDR3 has 14 residues. V lost 5 bases and J lost 2, with 9 bases in between. For the CDR3, the DNA is TGTGCCAGCTCATCCAGGGTTACTAATGAAAAACTGTTTTTT. This codes for CASSSRVTNEKLFF.

This clonotype was picked up a small number of times. The V and J genes are TRBV6-1 and TRBJ2-1; 9 bases agree with TRBD1. Germline loops: CDR1 MNHNS, CDR2 SASEGT. This CDR3 is built from 14 residues. V lost 5 bases to trimming and J lost 8 bases; unmatched junction nucleotides: 7. The CDR3 loop is CASSLPWTGDEQFF. The CDR3 coding sequence is TGTGCCAGCAGTTTACCCTGGACAGGGGATGAGCAGTTCTTC.

This clonotype showed up many times. V and J are TRBV7-2 and TRBJ2-3; 8 nucleotides align to TRBD2. There are 15 residues in the CDR3. Germline V gene sequence: CDR1 SGHTA, CDR2 FQGNSA. Trimming took 5 bases from V and 2 from J; bases not matched to a gene: 6. The CDR3 sequence is CASSAGLVLTDTQYF. The CDR3 nucleotides read TGTGCCAGCAGCGCGGGACTAGTGCTCACAGATACGCAGTATTTT. The variable domain in full, with the rest retrieved from reference TRBV7-2 and TRBJ2-3, is GAGVSQSPSNKVTEKGKDVELRCDPISGHTALYWYRQSLGQGLEFLIYFQGNSAPDKSGLPSDRFSAERTGGSVSTLTIQRTQQEDSAVYLCASSAGLVLTDTQYFGPGTRLTVL.

The CDR3 DNA reads TGTGCCAGCAGCTTTGGCGGGGTGAACACCGGGGAGCTGTTTTTT. Translated, it gives CASSFGGVNTGELFF. The chain joins TRBV7-9 to TRBJ2-2, with D possibly matching TRBD2 (6 bases). The CDR3 runs to 15 residues. Germline V gene lookup returns CDR1 SEHNR and CDR2 FQNEAQ (reference sequence). The ends were cut back, 3 bases at V and 1 base at J, with 9 bases in the middle.

This clonotype was picked up a small number of times. The J gene is TRBJ2-5, the V gene TRBV28; 7 positions match TRBD1. The V gene's germline CDR1 is MDHEN and CDR2 SYDVKM. The CDR3 runs to 13 residues. V was clipped by 5 bases and J by 6 bases; unmatched bases: 6. This chain's CDR3 is CASSRTGRKTQYF. The CDR3 coding sequence is TGTGCCAGCAGTCGGACAGGCAGGAAGACCCAGTACTTC. The complete variable domain, with remaining parts taken from reference TRBV28 and TRBJ2-5, reads DVKVTQSSRYLVKRTGEKVFLECVQDMDHENMFWYRQDPGLGLRLIYFSYDVKMKEKGDIPEGYSVSREKKERFSLILESASTNQTSMYLCASSRTGRKTQYFGPGTRLLVL.

This clonotype was observed a few times. The CDR3 sequence: CASRADGLAKNIQYF. CDR3 DNA: TGTGCCAGCAGAGCGGACGGATTAGCCAAAAACATTCAGTACTTC. This sequence joins TRBV6-2 or TRBV6-3 and TRBJ2-4; TRBD2 might be the D (5 bases). Germline values: CDR1 MNHEY, CDR2 SVGEGT. V lost 6 bases and J lost 0, with 12 bases in between. CDR3 length: 15 residues.

V usage is TRBV28 and J usage is TRBJ1-5, with TRBD1 identical over 10 bases. In germline, CDR1 is MDHEN, CDR2 SYDVKM. V lost 5 bases, J lost 2 bases, and 12 bases stayed unmatched. The CDR3 contains 18 residues. The CDR3 loop reads CASSPTTGGLVGNQPQHF. DNA for the CDR3: TGTGCCAGCAGTCCTACGACAGGGGGCTTAGTGGGCAATCAGCCCCAGCATTTT.

This clonotype was seen more than once but under ten times. The chain couples TRBV7-6 to TRBJ2-1; 11 bases fit TRBD2. With V trimmed by 5 bases and J by 5 bases, 8 bases remained unmatched. In germline, CDR1 is SGHVS, CDR2 FNYEAQ. CDR3 length: 16 residues. The CDR3 DNA is TGTGCCAGCAGCCCACTGATGGGACTAGCGGACAATGAGCAGTTCTTC. This encodes CASSPLMGLADNEQFF.

The rearrangement uses TRBV10-3 and TRBJ2-1; 14 nucleotides line up with TRBD2. After removal of 9 bases from V and 9 bases from J, the junction contained 10 bases not matched to a gene. Germline CDR1 is ENHRY and CDR2 is SYGVKD. This CDR3 is 15 amino acids long. In DNA form, the CDR3 reads TGTGCCATTGGGACTAGCGGGAGCCAGGGCGTTGAGCAGTTCTTC. Translated, it gives CAIGTSGSQGVEQFF.

J is TRBJ2-5 and V is TRBV30; the D gene is possibly TRBD1 (5 bases). V lost 2 bases and J lost 2, with 6 bases in between. CDR1 is GTSNPN, CDR2 SVGIG, per germline (reference sequence). The CDR3 spans 12 residues. In nucleotides, the CDR3 is TGTGCCTGGAGTCAGGGACAAGAGACCCAGTACTTC. It specifies CAWSQGQETQYF.

V usage is TRBV6-2 or TRBV6-3 and J usage is TRBJ2-5, with 8 bases aligning to TRBD1. Germline V gene sequence: CDR1 MNHEY, CDR2 SVGEGT. The length of the CDR3 is 15 residues. The ends lost 0 bases at V and 1 base at J; junction bases unmatched: 1. The CDR3 DNA reads as TGTGCCAGCAGTTACTCGGGGACAGGCCAAGAGACCCAGTACTTC. This codes for CASSYSGTGQETQYF.

A remark on this clonotype: A junction boundary mismatches the germline segment, possibly from a read error. The chain couples TRBV7-3 to TRBJ2-6, with D possibly TRBD1 on 5 matching bases. CDR1 and CDR2 from the germline V gene are SGHTA and FQGTGA. This CDR3 is 15 amino acids long. CDR3 in DNA: TGTGCCAGCAGCGGGCATGCCTCTGGGGCCAACGTCCTGGCTTTC. It is translated as CASSGHASGANVLAF.

This chain links TRBV18 with TRBJ2-1; D may be TRBD1 (6 bases). Trimming pared 3 bases from V and 1 base from J, leaving 16 bases between. The V gene's germline CDR1 is KGHSH and CDR2 LQKENI. The CDR3 contains 17 residues. Here the CDR3 reads CASSPTGPGTSYNEQFF. DNA of the CDR3: TGTGCCAGCTCACCGACAGGACCCGGTACGTCCTACAATGAGCAGTTCTTC.

This clonotype was observed a few times. The V call is TRBV25-1, the J call TRBJ2-4; 8 nucleotides align to TRBD1. With 2 bases clipped from V and 4 bases from J, the junction kept 4 bases outside the gene matches. The germline V gene encodes CDR1 MGHDK and CDR2 SYGVNS. This CDR3 region has 15 residues. The chain's CDR3 is CASSEPGQGKNIQYF. The CDR3 DNA follows: TGTGCCAGCAGTGAACCCGGACAGGGAAAAAACATTCAGTACTTC.

This clonotype was counted a few times. The V gene is TRBV9, the J gene TRBJ1-3; D is ambiguous. The germline CDR1 and CDR2 sequences are SGDLS and YYNGEE. The V and J ends lost 3 bases and 3 bases respectively, with 4 bases between them. The CDR3 is 12 residues long. The CDR3: CASSEFGNTIYF. For the CDR3, the DNA is TGTGCCAGCAGCGAATTTGGAAACACCATATATTTT.

This clonotype was detected ten times or more. V is TRBV25-1 and J is TRBJ2-1; D unresolved. The germline V and J ends were trimmed by 1 base and 13 bases, with 14 bases remaining between them. The CDR3 runs 13 residues. Germline V lookup: CDR1 MGHDK, CDR2 SYGVNS. CDR3 residues: CASSEFTEAEQFF. The CDR3 nucleotides are TGTGCCAGCAGTGAATTTACAGAGGCAGAACAGTTCTTC. Combining the CDR3 with reference TRBV25-1 and TRBJ2-1 gives the whole variable domain EADIYQTPRYLVIGTGKKITLECSQTMGHDKMYWYQQDPGMELHLIHYSYGVNSTEKGDLSSESTVSRIRTEHFPLTLESARPSHTSQYLCASSEFTEAEQFFGPGTRLTVL.

This clonotype came up many times. The chain recombines TRBV7-9 with TRBJ1-5; 7 bases fit TRBD1. CDR3 length: 16 amino acids. Germline trimming cut 0 bases from V and 2 bases from J; bases unmatched to any gene: 4. Germline V gene sequence: CDR1 SEHNR, CDR2 FQNEAQ (reference sequence). CDR3 sequence (DNA): TGTGCCAGCAGCTTAGCGACAGGGAGGCGCAATCAGCCCCAGCATTTT. Its translation: CASSLATGRRNQPQHF.

This clonotype was picked up a small number of times. In DNA, the CDR3 is TGTGCCACCAGCAGAGGAAGGGACAGGGGAAGTCAGCCCCAGCATTTT. It yields the protein CATSRGRDRGSQPQHF. The chain uses TRBV15 and TRBJ1-5, with TRBD1 identical over 10 bases. This CDR3 is 16 amino acids long. The germline V gene has CDR1 LNHNV and CDR2 YYDKDF (reference sequence). V trimming: 1 base; J trimming: 6 bases; junction bases outside the gene matches: 6.

Worth noting for this clonotype: A read error is possible here, since a much larger clone lies one base away. The V and J genes are TRBV6-1 and TRBJ2-5; D may be TRBD2 (5 bases). CDR3 length: 12 residues. Trimming took 8 bases from V and 4 from J, leaving 11 bases between them. Germline V gene lookup returns CDR1 MNHNS and CDR2 SASEGT. The CDR3 DNA follows: TGTGCCAGCGGGAGAAGACCAGAGACCCAGTACTTC. The encoded protein is CASGRRPETQYF.

This clonotype was observed a handful of times. The chain combines TRBV5-1 with TRBJ1-4; D gene unclear. Between the trimmed V and J ends, which lost 5 bases and 0 bases, there was a span of 11 bases. The germline V gene has CDR1 SGHRS and CDR2 YFSETQ. The CDR3 is 15 residues long. The CDR3 loop is CASSSQLATNEKLFF. The CDR3 nucleotides are TGCGCCAGCAGTTCACAACTTGCAACTAATGAAAAACTGTTTTTT.

The gene calls are TRBV5-8 and TRBJ2-5; a possible D gene is TRBD1 (5 bases). Per germline, CDR1 SGHTS and CDR2 YDEGEE. The CDR3 consists of 13 residues. Trimming stripped 4 bases from V and 7 bases from J, with 14 bases between. The CDR3: CASSPDSIATQYF. The CDR3 nucleotides are TGTGCCAGCAGCCCAGACAGTATTGCGACCCAGTACTTC. Using reference TRBV5-8 and TRBJ2-5 for the parts outside the CDR3, the full variable domain is EAGVTQSPTHLIKTRGQQATLRCSPISGHTSVYWYQQALGLGLQFLLWYDEGEERNRGNFPPRFSGRQFPNYSSELNVNALELEDSALYLCASSPDSIATQYFGPGTRLLVL.

The chain links TRBV11-2 to TRBJ2-7; TRBD2 is a possible D gene (6 bases). Germline lookup yields CDR1 SGHAT and CDR2 FQNNGV. V shed 3 bases and J shed 2 bases, with 14 bases lying between them. This CDR3 region has 15 residues. The CDR3 region has the DNA TGTGCCAGCAGCTTGCAGGGAGGAAGTCCCTACGAGCAGTACTTC. It yields the protein CASSLQGGSPYEQYF.